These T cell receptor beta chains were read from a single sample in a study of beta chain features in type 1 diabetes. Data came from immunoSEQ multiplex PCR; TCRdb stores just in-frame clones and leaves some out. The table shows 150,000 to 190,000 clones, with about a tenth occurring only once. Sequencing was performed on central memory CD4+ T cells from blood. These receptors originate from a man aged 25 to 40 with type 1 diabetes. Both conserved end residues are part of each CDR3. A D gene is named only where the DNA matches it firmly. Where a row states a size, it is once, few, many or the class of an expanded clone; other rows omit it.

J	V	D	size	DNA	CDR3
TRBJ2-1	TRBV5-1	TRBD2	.	TGCGCCAGCAGCCTTCTGGACGGACTAGTAGGCGAGCAGTTCTTC	CASSLLDGLVGEQFF
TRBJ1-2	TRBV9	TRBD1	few	TGTGCCAGCAGCCCCAATCCGGGACAGGCGTCTGGTGGCTACACCTTC	CASSPNPGQASGGYTF
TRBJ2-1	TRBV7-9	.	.	TGTGCCAGCAGCTTTAGCGGTAGCTCCTACAATGAGCAGTTCTTC	CASSFSGSSYNEQFF
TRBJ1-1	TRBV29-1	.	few	TGCAGCGTTGGGGGGGAGACTGAAGCTTTCTTT	CSVGGETEAFF
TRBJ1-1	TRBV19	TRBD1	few	TGTGCCAGTAGTGGGACAGTACTCATGAACACTGAAGCTTTCTTT	CASSGTVLMNTEAFF
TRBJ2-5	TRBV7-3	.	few	TGTGCCAGCAGCACACAGGGGGGGAAGACCCAGTACTTC	CASSTQGGKTQYF
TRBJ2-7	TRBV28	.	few	TGTGCCAGCAGTTTAGTCCAGCGGGCCTACGAGCAGTACTTC	CASSLVQRAYEQYF
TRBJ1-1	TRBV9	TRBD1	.	TGTGCCAGCAGCGTATTAGGGACAGGGAACACTGAAGCTTTCTTT	CASSVLGTGNTEAFF
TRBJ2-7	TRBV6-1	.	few	TGTGCCAGCAGTGTAACCTACGAGCAGTACTTC	CASSVTYEQYF
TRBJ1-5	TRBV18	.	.	TGTGCCAGCTCACCACCAAACACAAATCAGCCCCAGCATTTT	CASSPPNTNQPQHF
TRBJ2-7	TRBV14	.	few	TGTGCCAGCAGCCATCGTCTCAGAGCGGCGGCCTACGAGCAGTACTTC	CASSHRLRAAAYEQYF
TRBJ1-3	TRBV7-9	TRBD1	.	TGTGCCAGCAGCGCACAGGGGAATGTGGCTGGAAACACCATATATTTT	CASSAQGNVAGNTIYF
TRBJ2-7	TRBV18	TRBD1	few	TGTGCCAGCTCACCACCGAGACAGGGTACCTACGAGCAGTACTTC	CASSPPRQGTYEQYF
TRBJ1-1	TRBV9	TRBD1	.	TGTGCCAGCAGCCCCCAGGGGGTGACAGGGAACACTGAAGCTTTCTTT	CASSPQGVTGNTEAFF